The 9 T cell receptor beta chains listed next were all sequenced from one sample in a study of blood T cell repertoires in COVID-19 (TCRdb year 2020). The library was made by the immunoSEQ multiplex PCR assay. TCRdb obtained this table from immuneACCESS and retained in-frame rearrangements with V and J assigned. These tables miss some clones; where compared with another copy, unresolved V genes account for less than half of the shortfall, and the remainder is unexplained. The sample yields 110,000 or so clones; 90% were counted once. Of the sample, approximately 4.5% falls within the top ten clones. Sequenced: peripheral blood. The receptors stem from a woman in her fifties or sixties with acute or convalescent COVID-19.

The chain links TRBV27 to TRBJ1-6; D unclear. Germline V gene data show CDR1 as MNHEY and CDR2 as SMNVEV (reference sequence). The CDR3 has 12 amino acids. Trimming pared 6 bases from V and 14 bases from J, leaving 14 bases between. The CDR3, as DNA: TGTGCCAGCAGCGAGAACCCTAGTACCCTCCACTTT. Protein sequence: CASSENPSTLHF.

The genes are TRBV30 and TRBJ1-6; D perhaps matches TRBD1 (6 bases). Trimming cost V 0 bases and J 4 bases, with 10 bases left between them. The CDR3 is made up of 15 amino acids. CDR1 is GTSNPN and CDR2 is SVGIG in the germline V gene (reference sequence). DNA for the CDR3: TGTGCCTGGAGTGTTAGGGGGGGGTATAATTCACCCCTCCACTTT. Residues: CAWSVRGGYNSPLHF.

The genes are TRBV28 and TRBJ1-5; D not resolved. The CDR3 runs to 12 residues. V lost 5 bases and J 1 base, leaving 3 bases between the germline ends. CDR1 is MDHEN and CDR2 is SYDVKM in the germline V gene. The DNA of the CDR3 is TGTGCCAGCAGTCCAAGCAATCAGCCCCAGCATTTT. It codes for CASSPSNQPQHF.

The gene calls are TRBV5-4 and TRBJ2-1; 10 nucleotides align to TRBD1. V gave up 6 bases and J gave up 6 bases; unmatched junction bases: 9. The CDR3 has 15 residues. CDR1 SGHNT and CDR2 YYREEE come from the germline V gene (reference sequence). Written as DNA, the CDR3 is TGTGCCAGCACCTCCCGGGACAGGGGAATCAATGAGCAGTTCTTC. Residues: CASTSRDRGINEQFF.

The chain carries TRBV19 and TRBJ2-3; 13 nucleotides line up with TRBD2. The CDR3 is 15 amino acids. V was pared by 5 bases and J by 2 bases, with 1 base of the junction left unmatched. The germline CDR1 and CDR2 sequences are LNHDA and SQIVND (reference sequence). The CDR3 region has the DNA TGTGCCAGTAGTGGACTAGCGGGGGCCACAGATACGCAGTATTTT. It encodes CASSGLAGATDTQYF.

V and J are TRBV18 and TRBJ1-2, with no clear D. Trimming pared 2 bases from V and 6 bases from J, leaving 7 bases between. The CDR3 loop spans 12 amino acids. Germline-derived CDR1 and CDR2 are KGHSH and LQKENI. CDR3 nucleotides: TGTGCCAGCTCACCAGCACAGAATGGCTACACCTTC. It is translated as CASSPAQNGYTF.

The V and J genes are TRBV6-5 and TRBJ1-1; D not resolved. Trimming cost V 8 bases and J 0 bases, with 13 bases left between them. CDR1 MNHEY and CDR2 SVGAGI come from the germline V gene. The CDR3 extends over 14 amino acids. The CDR3 DNA reads TGTGCCAGCCGCCAGGCCCTCATGAACACTGAAGCTTTCTTT. This translates into CASRQALMNTEAFF.

In its sample, this clone was seen once. The rearrangement links TRBV28 to TRBJ2-5; tentative D call: TRBD2 (6 bases). The CDR3 extends over 14 amino acids. The germline CDR1 and CDR2 sequences are MDHEN and SYDVKM. The V end lost 5 bases, the J end lost 5 bases, and 15 bases lay between the germline ends. The CDR3 loop is CASSAGYGGETQYF. CDR3 coding DNA: TGTGCCAGCAGTGCAGGGTACGGAGGGGAGACCCAGTACTTC.

In its sample, this clone was seen a few times. The gene calls are TRBV2 and TRBJ1-4; TRBD1 agrees at 7 bases. Trimming at V came to 3 bases and at J to 4 bases, leaving 5 bases not matched to a gene. The CDR3 covers 15 residues. CDR1 is SNHLY, CDR2 FYNNEI, per germline. CDR3 protein: CASSEGGQINEKLFF. The CDR3 DNA follows: TGTGCCAGCAGTGAGGGGGGACAGATTAATGAAAAACTGTTTTTT.